Listed here are 14 T cell receptor beta chains from one sample, sequenced in a study of cytomegalovirus exposure and HLA in healthy donors. The PCR was carried out with 60 Vbeta primers and 13 Jbeta primers. The protocol was immunoSEQ multiplex PCR, while the TCRdb copy is restricted to in-frame clones and leaves out a portion. The data show approximately 190,000 clones, roughly 87% seen once. The sequenced sample was PBMCs. Receptors originate from a boy between 2 and 10 years old in good health and CMV-seronegative.

The J gene is TRBJ1-5, the V gene TRBV30; tentative D call: TRBD1 (6 bases). Germline V CDR1 and CDR2: GTSNPN, SVGIG (reference sequence). The CDR3 has 14 residues. Between the trimmed V and J ends, which lost 5 bases and 2 bases, there was a span of 13 bases. CDR3 bases: TGTGCCTGGGGGGGGGCTTTTGGCAATCAGCCCCAGCATTTT. It is translated as CAWGGAFGNQPQHF.

The chain joins TRBV28 to TRBJ2-1, with D perhaps TRBD2 (5 bases). The germline CDR1 and CDR2 sequences are MDHEN and SYDVKM. V lost 4 bases and J lost 3, with 16 bases in between. CDR3 length equals 16 residues. This CDR3 is CASSSQRSGVYNEQFF. In DNA form, the CDR3 reads TGTGCCAGCAGTTCCCAAAGGAGCGGAGTCTACAATGAGCAGTTCTTC.

V is TRBV4-2 and J is TRBJ2-5, with 14 positions matching TRBD2. V shed 3 bases and J 2 bases; nucleotides not matched to a gene: 2. CDR3 size: 16 residues. Germline loops: CDR1 LGHNA, CDR2 YNFKEQ. CDR3 nucleotide sequence: TGTGCCAGCAGCCAGGGACTAGCGGGGGAGCAAGAGACCCAGTACTTC. It specifies CASSQGLAGEQETQYF.

The chain is built from TRBV5-1 and TRBJ1-2; the match to TRBD1 covers 12 bases. This CDR3 has 15 residues. V dropped 0 bases and J dropped 7; count of bases not matched to a gene: 4. CDR1 and CDR2 (germline): SGHRS, YFSETQ. CDR3 nucleotides: TGCGCCAGCAGCTTGGTTGGGACAGGGGGCGGTGGCTACACCTTC. This gives the protein CASSLVGTGGGGYTF.

The chain uses TRBV5-8 and TRBJ2-3, with 9 bases matching TRBD1. There are 14 residues in the CDR3. From germline, CDR1 is SGHTS and CDR2 YDEGEE. Trimming cost V 5 bases and J 3 bases; bases outside gene matches: 4. The CDR3: CASSRQGGTDTQYF. CDR3 sequence (DNA): TGTGCCAGCAGTCGACAGGGGGGAACAGATACGCAGTATTTT.

The V gene is TRBV18, the J gene TRBJ2-1, with 11 bases fitting TRBD2. CDR3 size: 15 residues. Trimming took 2 bases from V and 4 from J; bases not matched to a gene: 1. Germline V gene sequence: CDR1 KGHSH, CDR2 LQKENI. The CDR3 loop reads CASSPGTSGYNEQFF. CDR3 coding DNA: TGTGCCAGCTCACCAGGGACTAGCGGTTACAATGAGCAGTTCTTC.

V and J are TRBV4-1 and TRBJ2-1; a weak D match, TRBD2 (5 bases). V lost 1 base, J lost 7 bases, and 14 bases lay in between. Germline V gives CDR1 MGHRA, CDR2 YSYEKL. This CDR3 is built from 15 residues. The DNA of the CDR3 is TGCGCCAGCAGCCAAGGGCCTAGCCCTAAGAATGAGCAGTTCTTC. Its protein product is CASSQGPSPKNEQFF.

The table lists this clone with a few counts. The chain links TRBV7-3 to TRBJ2-3, with 11 bases matching TRBD1. Germline values: CDR1 SGHTA, CDR2 FQGTGA. J lost 2 bases, V lost 5 bases, and 6 bases had no gene match. CDR3 length: 16 amino acids. CDR3 sequence: CASSRWTGGITDTQYF. Written as DNA, the CDR3 is TGTGCCAGCAGCCGTTGGACAGGGGGCATCACAGATACGCAGTATTTT.

The rearrangement links TRBV7-2 to TRBJ1-2; D call uncertain. The germline V gene encodes CDR1 SGHTA and CDR2 FQGNSA. Trimming took off 6 bases at V and 8 bases at J, with 25 bases between the two ends. The CDR3 contains 16 residues. CDR3 in amino acids: CASSPSRGPTSRGYTF. The CDR3 coding sequence is TGTGCCAGCAGTCCATCTAGAGGGCCCACTTCAAGGGGCTACACCTTC.

The V call is TRBV4-2, the J call TRBJ2-1, with 12 bases that match TRBD2. Germline CDR1 and CDR2: LGHNA and YNFKEQ. J gave up 7 bases and V 4 bases, and 5 bases lay outside the gene matches. The CDR3 consists of 15 residues. CDR3 DNA: TGTGCCAGCAGCCTTGGACTAGCGGGAAGTAATGAGCAGTTCTTC. Translating it yields CASSLGLAGSNEQFF.

The chain's CDR3 is CASSLGTDSETQYF. CDR3 bases: TGTGCCAGCAGTCTAGGGACAGATTCTGAGACCCAGTACTTC. The chain uses TRBV6-1 and TRBJ2-5; TRBD1 matches 7 bases. The J segment lost 5 bases and the V segment lost 5 bases, leaving 8 bases of the junction unmatched. CDR3 size: 14 residues. Germline values: CDR1 MNHNS, CDR2 SASEGT.

The chain is built from TRBV29-1 and TRBJ2-1, with 7 nucleotides matching TRBD2. The CDR3 covers 13 residues. CDR1 and CDR2 from the germline V gene are SQVTM and ANQGSEA. V lost 5 bases and J lost 0; bases outside the gene matches: 1. The CDR3 sequence is CSVPSGSYNEQFF. CDR3 DNA: TGCAGCGTTCCTAGCGGCTCCTACAATGAGCAGTTCTTC.

The chain joins TRBV9 to TRBJ1-5; D call uncertain. CDR1 SGDLS and CDR2 YYNGEE come from the germline V gene. CDR3 length: 15 residues. V shed 0 bases and J shed 6 bases, with 13 bases lying between them. The CDR3 coding sequence is TGTGCCAGCAGCGTAGATGGGGTAGCGACTCAGCCCCAGCATTTT. Translated, it gives CASSVDGVATQPQHF.

The CDR3 bases are TGTGCCAGCTCACGGACGGGAGGGGACACTGAAGCTTTCTTT. This sequence encodes CASSRTGGDTEAFF. V gene TRBV18 combines with J gene TRBJ1-1; TRBD1 is a possible D gene (5 bases). With 4 bases removed from V and 3 bases from J, the gap between germline ends came to 12 bases. The CDR3 consists of 14 residues. Germline-derived CDR1 and CDR2 are KGHSH and LQKENI.